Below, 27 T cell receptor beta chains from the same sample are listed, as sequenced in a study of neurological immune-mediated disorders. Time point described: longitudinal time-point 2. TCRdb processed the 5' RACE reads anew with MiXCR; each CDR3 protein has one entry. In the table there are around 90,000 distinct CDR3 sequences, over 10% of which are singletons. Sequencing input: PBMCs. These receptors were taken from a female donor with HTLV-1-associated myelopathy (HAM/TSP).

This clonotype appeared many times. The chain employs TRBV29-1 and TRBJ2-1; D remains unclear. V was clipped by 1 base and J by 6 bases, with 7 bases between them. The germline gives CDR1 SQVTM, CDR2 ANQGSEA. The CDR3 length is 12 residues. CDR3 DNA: TGCAGCGTTGAAGTCTCTGGCAATGAGCAGTTCTTC. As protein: CSVEVSGNEQFF.

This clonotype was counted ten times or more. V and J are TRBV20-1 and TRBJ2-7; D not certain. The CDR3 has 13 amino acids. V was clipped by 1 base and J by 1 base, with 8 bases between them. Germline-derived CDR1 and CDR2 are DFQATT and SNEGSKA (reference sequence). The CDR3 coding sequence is TGCAGTGCTAGAGCGGACCATTCCTACGAGCAGTACTTC. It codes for CSARADHSYEQYF.

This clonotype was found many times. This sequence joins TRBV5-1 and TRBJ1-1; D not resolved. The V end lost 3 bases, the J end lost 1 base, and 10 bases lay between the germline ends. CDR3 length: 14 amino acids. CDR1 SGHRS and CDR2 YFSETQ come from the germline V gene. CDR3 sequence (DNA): TGCGCCAGCAGCTGGTTAGGAGAGAACACTGAAGCTTTCTTT. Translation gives CASSWLGENTEAFF.

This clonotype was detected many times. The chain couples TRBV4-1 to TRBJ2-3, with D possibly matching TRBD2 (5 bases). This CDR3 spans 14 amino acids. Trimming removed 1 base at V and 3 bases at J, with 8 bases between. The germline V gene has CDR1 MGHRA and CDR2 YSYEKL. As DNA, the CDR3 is TGCGCCAGCAGCCAAGTCACGGGGACAGATACGCAGTATTTT. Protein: CASSQVTGTDTQYF.

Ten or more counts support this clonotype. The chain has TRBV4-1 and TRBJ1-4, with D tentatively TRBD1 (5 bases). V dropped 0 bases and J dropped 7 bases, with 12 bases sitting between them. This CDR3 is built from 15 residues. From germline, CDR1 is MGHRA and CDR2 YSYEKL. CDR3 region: CASSQEPGSGEKLFF. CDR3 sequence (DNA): TGCGCCAGCAGCCAAGAGCCAGGGAGCGGTGAAAAACTGTTTTTT.

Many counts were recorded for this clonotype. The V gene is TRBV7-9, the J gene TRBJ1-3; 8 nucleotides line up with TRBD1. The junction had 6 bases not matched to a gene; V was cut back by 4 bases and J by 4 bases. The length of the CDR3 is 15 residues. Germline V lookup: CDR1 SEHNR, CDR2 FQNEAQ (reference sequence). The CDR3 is CASSSRSGGGNTIYF. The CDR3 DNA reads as TGTGCCAGCAGCTCCCGTTCAGGGGGCGGAAACACCATATATTTT.

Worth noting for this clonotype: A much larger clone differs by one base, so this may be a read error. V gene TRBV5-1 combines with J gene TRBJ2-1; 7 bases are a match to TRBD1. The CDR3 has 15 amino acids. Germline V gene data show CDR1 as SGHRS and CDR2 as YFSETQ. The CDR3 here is CASSLVGQVYNEQLF. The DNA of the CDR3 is TGCGCCAGCAGCTTGGTAGGACAGGTTTACAATGAGCAGCTCTTC. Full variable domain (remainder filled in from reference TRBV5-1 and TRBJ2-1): KAGVTQTPRYLIKTRGQQVTLSCSPISGHRSVSWYQQTPGQGLQFLFEYFSETQRNKGNFPGRFSGRQFSNSRSEMNVSTLELGDSALYLCASSLVGQVYNEQLFGPGTRLTVL.

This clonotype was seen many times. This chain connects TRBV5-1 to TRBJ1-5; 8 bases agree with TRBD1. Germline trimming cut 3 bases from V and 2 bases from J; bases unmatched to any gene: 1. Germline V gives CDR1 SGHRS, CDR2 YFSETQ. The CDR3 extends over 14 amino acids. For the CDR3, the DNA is TGCGCCAGCAGCTCAGGGGGCGGCAATCAGCCCCAGCATTTT. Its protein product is CASSSGGGNQPQHF.

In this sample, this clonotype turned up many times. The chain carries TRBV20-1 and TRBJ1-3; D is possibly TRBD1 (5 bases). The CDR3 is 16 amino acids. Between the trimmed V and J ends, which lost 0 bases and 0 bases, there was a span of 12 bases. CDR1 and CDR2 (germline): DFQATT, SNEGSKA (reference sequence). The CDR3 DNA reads TGCAGTGCTAGAGAAAATCCAGGGCGCTCTGGAAACACCATATATTTT. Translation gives CSARENPGRSGNTIYF.

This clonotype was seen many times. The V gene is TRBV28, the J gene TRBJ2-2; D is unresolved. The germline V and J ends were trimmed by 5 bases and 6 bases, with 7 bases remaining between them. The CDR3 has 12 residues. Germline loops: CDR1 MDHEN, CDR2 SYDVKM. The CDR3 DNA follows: TGTGCCAGCAGTCATTCCTCCGGGGAGCTGTTTTTT. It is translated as CASSHSSGELFF.

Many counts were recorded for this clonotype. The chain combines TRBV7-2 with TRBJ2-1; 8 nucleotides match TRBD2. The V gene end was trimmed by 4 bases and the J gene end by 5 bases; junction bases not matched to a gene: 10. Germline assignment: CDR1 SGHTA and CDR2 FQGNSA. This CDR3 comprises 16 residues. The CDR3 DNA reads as TGTGCCAGCAGCTGGGCGGGAGCGGGGGCCCACAATGAGCAGTTCTTC. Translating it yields CASSWAGAGAHNEQFF.

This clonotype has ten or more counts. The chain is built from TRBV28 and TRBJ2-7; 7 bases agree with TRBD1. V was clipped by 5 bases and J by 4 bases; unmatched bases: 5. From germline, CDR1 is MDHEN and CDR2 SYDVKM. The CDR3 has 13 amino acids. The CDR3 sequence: CASSPGQRYEQYF. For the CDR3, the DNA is TGTGCCAGCAGTCCGGGACAGCGGTACGAGCAGTACTTC.

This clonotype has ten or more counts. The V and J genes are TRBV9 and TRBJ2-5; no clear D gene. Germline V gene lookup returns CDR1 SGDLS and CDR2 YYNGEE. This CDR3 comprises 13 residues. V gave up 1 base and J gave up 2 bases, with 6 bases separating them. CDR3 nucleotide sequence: TGTGCCAGCAGCGTACAGTTACAAGAGACCCAGTACTTC. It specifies CASSVQLQETQYF.

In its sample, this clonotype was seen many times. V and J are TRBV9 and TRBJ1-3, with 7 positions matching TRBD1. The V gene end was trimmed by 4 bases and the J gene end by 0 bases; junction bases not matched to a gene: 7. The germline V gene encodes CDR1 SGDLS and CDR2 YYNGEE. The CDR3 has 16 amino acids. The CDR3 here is CASSRYRGDSGNTIYF. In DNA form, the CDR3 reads TGTGCCAGCAGCAGATACAGGGGAGACTCTGGAAACACCATATATTTT.

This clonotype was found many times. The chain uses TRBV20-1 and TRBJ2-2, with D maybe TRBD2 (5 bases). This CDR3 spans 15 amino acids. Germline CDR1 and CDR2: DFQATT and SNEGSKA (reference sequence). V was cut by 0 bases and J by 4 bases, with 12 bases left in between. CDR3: CSARDKGAGTGELFF. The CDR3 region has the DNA TGCAGTGCTAGAGATAAGGGCGCGGGCACCGGGGAGCTGTTTTTT.

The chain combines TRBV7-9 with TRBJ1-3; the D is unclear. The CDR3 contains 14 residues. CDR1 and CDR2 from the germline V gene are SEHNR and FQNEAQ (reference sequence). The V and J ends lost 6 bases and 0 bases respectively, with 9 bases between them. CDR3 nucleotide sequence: TGTGCCAGCAGGGCCGCGAGCTCTGGAAACACCATATATTTT. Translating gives CASRAASSGNTIYF. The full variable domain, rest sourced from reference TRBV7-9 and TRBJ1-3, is DTGVSQNPRHKITKRGQNVTFRCDPISEHNRLYWYRQTLGQGPEFLTYFQNEAQLEKSRLLSDRFSAERPKGSFSTLEIQRTEQGDSAMYLCASRAASSGNTIYFGEGSWLTVV.

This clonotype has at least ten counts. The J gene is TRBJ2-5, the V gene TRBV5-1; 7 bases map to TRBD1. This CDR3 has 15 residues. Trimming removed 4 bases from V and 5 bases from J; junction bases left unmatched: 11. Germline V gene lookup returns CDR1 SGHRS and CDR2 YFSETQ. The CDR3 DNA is TGCGCCAGCAGCCCAGAACAGGGGCTTGCGGAGACCCAGTACTTC. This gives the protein CASSPEQGLAETQYF.

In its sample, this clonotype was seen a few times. The CDR3, as DNA: TGCAGTGCTAGAGACAGATACAGGGGGCGAGGGGACACCAATCAGCCCCAGCATTTT. It encodes CSARDRYRGRGDTNQPQHF. The genes are TRBV20-1 and TRBJ1-5, with TRBD1 matching over 9 bases. Germline assignment: CDR1 DFQATT and CDR2 SNEGSKA (reference sequence). V lost 0 bases and J lost 3; bases outside the gene matches: 15. The CDR3 is 19 residues long.

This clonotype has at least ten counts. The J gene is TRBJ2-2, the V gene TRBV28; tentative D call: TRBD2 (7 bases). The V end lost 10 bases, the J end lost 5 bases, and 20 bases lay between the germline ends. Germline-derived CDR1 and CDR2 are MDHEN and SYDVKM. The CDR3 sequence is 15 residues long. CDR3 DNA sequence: TGTGCCACCGACAATTCGGGGGGCCGAACCGGGGAGCTGTTTTTT. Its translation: CATDNSGGRTGELFF.

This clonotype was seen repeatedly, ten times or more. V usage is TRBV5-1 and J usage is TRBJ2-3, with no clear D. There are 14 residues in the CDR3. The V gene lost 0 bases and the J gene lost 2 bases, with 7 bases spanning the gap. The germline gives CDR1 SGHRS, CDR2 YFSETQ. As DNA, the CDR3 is TGCGCCAGCAGCTTGGTCGGGTTCACAGATACGCAGTATTTT. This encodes CASSLVGFTDTQYF.

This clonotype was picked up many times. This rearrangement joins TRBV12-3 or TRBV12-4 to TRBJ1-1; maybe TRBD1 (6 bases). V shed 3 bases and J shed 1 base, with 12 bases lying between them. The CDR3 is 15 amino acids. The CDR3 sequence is CASSFTGGKNTEAFF. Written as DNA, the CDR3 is TGTGCCAGCAGTTTTACGGGGGGCAAGAACACTGAAGCTTTCTTT.

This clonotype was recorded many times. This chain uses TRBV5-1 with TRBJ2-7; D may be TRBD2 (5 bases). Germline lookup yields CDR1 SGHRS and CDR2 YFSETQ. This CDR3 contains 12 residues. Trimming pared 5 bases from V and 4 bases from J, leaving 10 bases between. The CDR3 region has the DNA TGCGCCAGCAGACGCGGGTCATACGAGCAGTACTTC. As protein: CASRRGSYEQYF.

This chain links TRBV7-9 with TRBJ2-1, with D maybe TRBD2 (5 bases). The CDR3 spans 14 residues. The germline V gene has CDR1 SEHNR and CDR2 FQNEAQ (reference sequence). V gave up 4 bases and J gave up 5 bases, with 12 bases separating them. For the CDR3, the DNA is TGTGCCAGCAGCTCCTCCCGGGGTGACAATGAGCAGTTCTTC. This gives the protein CASSSSRGDNEQFF. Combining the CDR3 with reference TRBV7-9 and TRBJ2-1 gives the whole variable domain DTGVSQNPRHKITKRGQNVTFRCDPISEHNRLYWYRQTLGQGPEFLTYFQNEAQLEKSRLLSDRFSAERPKGSFSTLEIQRTEQGDSAMYLCASSSSRGDNEQFFGPGTRLTVL.

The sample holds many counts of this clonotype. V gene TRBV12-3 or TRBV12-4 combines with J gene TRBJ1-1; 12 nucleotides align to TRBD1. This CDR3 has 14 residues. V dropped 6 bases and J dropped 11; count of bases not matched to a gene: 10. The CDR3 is CASSSPGTGGYAFF. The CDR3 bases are TGTGCCAGCAGCTCGCCCGGGACAGGGGGCTATGCTTTCTTT.

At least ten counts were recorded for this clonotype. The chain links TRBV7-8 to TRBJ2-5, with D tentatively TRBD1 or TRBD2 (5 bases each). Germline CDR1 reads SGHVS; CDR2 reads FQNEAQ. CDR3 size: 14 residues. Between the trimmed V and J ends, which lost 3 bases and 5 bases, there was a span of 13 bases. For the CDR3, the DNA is TGTGCCAGCAGCTTGGGTGGGGGTTGGGAGACCCAGTACTTC. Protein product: CASSLGGGWETQYF. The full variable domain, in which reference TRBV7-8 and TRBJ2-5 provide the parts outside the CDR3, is GAGVSQSPRYKVAKRGQDVALRCDPISGHVSLFWYQQALGQGPEFLTYFQNEAQLDKSGLPSDRFFAERPEGSVSTLKIQRTQQEDSAVYLCASSLGGGWETQYFGPGTRLLVL.

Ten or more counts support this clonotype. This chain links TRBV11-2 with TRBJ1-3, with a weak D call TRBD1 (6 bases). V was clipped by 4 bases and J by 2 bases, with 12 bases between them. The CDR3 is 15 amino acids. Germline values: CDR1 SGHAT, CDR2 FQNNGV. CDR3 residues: CASSSIRDTGNTIYF. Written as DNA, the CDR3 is TGTGCCAGCAGCTCAATCCGGGACACTGGAAACACCATATATTTT.

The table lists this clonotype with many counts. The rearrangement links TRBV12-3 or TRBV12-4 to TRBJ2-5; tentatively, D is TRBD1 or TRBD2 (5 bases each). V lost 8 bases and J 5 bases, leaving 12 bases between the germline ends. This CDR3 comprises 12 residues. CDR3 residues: CASGDGGETQYF. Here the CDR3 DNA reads TGTGCCAGCGGGGACGGCGGGGAGACCCAGTACTTC.